These 20 T cell receptor beta chains share one sample of origin, sequenced in a study of blood T cell repertoires in COVID-19. This table comes from immunoSEQ multiplex PCR, and its TCRdb copy is limited to in-frame clones, with some not included. The data contain roughly 450,000 clones, 90% of them seen just once; the ten biggest clones take up 0.6% to 0.7%. Specimen: PBMCs or T cells enriched from blood (not recorded which). The receptors derive from a man aged 18 to 35 who had recovered from COVID-19.

V and J are TRBV28 and TRBJ2-3; 9 positions match TRBD2. The germline V gene encodes CDR1 MDHEN and CDR2 SYDVKM. V was pared by 10 bases and J by 4 bases, with 9 bases of the junction left unmatched. The CDR3 has 14 amino acids. The CDR3 DNA reads TGTGCCATAGATAGCGGGAGTGGCCCAGATACGCAGTATTTT. It encodes CAIDSGSGPDTQYF. The full variable domain, completed using reference TRBV28 and TRBJ2-3, is DVKVTQSSRYLVKRTGEKVFLECVQDMDHENMFWYRQDPGLGLRLIYFSYDVKMKEKGDIPEGYSVSREKKERFSLILESASTNQTSMYLCAIDSGSGPDTQYFGPGTRLTVL.

The chain has TRBV11-2 and TRBJ2-1; no clear D gene. This CDR3 is 12 amino acids long. With 5 bases removed from V and 6 bases from J, the gap between germline ends came to 8 bases. Germline V gives CDR1 SGHAT, CDR2 FQNNGV. CDR3 DNA sequence: TGTGCCAGCAGCCCCAACATCAATGAGCAGTTCTTC. Amino acid sequence: CASSPNINEQFF.

About this clone itself: Other DNA sequences of this sample code for an identical CDR3. V usage is TRBV7-2 and J usage is TRBJ1-2; no reliable D call. This CDR3 contains 14 residues. Germline values: CDR1 SGHTA, CDR2 FQGNSA. Trimming shortened V by 2 bases and J by 0 bases, and 7 bases separated the two germline ends. This CDR3 is CASSLNRANYGYTF. The CDR3 DNA is TGTGCCAGCAGCTTAAACCGAGCTAACTATGGCTACACCTTC.

The chain combines TRBV3-1 (or the pseudogene TRBV3-2) with TRBJ1-2; TRBD1 matches at 8 bases. The germline CDR1 and CDR2 sequences are LGHDT and YNNKEL (reference sequence). This CDR3 is 13 amino acids long. V was clipped by 5 bases and J by 11 bases; unmatched bases: 10. The CDR3 bases are TGTGCCAGCAGCACGACAGGGGATGTAGGGTACACCTTC. It yields the protein CASSTTGDVGYTF.

The rearrangement links TRBV9 to TRBJ2-3; D possibly corresponds to TRBD2 (5 bases). This CDR3 is built from 16 residues. The V end was cut by 2 bases, the J end by 4 bases, with 17 bases between. The germline gives CDR1 SGDLS, CDR2 YYNGEE. CDR3 amino acids: CASSVGISNGADTQYF. Here the CDR3 DNA reads TGTGCCAGCAGCGTCGGGATTTCCAATGGCGCAGATACGCAGTATTTT.

As regards this clone: This same CDR3 is encoded by further DNA sequences in the sample. V gene TRBV28 combines with J gene TRBJ1-3; D is unclear. This CDR3 is 13 amino acids long. Germline CDR1 reads MDHEN; CDR2 reads SYDVKM. V dropped 3 bases and J dropped 4 bases, with 7 bases sitting between them. The CDR3 loop is CASSFRPGNTIYF. CDR3 DNA: TGTGCCAGCAGTTTCAGGCCCGGAAACACCATATATTTT.

The J gene is TRBJ1-5, the V gene TRBV2, with D possibly being TRBD1 (5 bases). Germline lookup yields CDR1 SNHLY and CDR2 FYNNEI. V shed 7 bases and J shed 4 bases, with 8 bases lying between them. The CDR3 length is 12 residues. CDR3 sequence: CASTRGNQPQHF. In DNA, the CDR3 is TGTGCCAGCACCCGGGGGAATCAGCCCCAGCATTTT.

The J gene is TRBJ1-4, the V gene TRBV19; D remains ambiguous. The V gene lost 1 base and the J gene lost 6 bases, with 18 bases spanning the gap. CDR1 is LNHDA and CDR2 is SQIVND in the germline V gene (reference sequence). CDR3 length: 17 amino acids. CDR3 sequence (DNA): TGTGCCAGTAGTATAGTTGAGGCAGGAGGCCCCCATGAAAAACTGTTTTTT. Amino acids: CASSIVEAGGPHEKLFF.

This chain uses TRBV11-3 with TRBJ2-1, with 8 bases that match TRBD2. The CDR3 length is 14 residues. Trimming took 2 bases from V and 7 from J; bases not matched to a gene: 4. Germline CDR1 is SGHNT and CDR2 is YENEEA. CDR3 protein: CASSLSSSGNEQFF. DNA for the CDR3: TGTGCCAGCAGCTTATCATCTAGCGGGAATGAGCAGTTCTTC.

The table lists this clone with a count of one. The CDR3 DNA is TGTGCCAGCAGCCATTCTACAGGGGAGAATTCACCCCTCCACTTT. Protein sequence: CASSHSTGENSPLHF. V and J are TRBV3-1 (or the pseudogene TRBV3-2) and TRBJ1-6, with 7 bases aligning to TRBD1. The CDR3 length is 15 residues. The V and J ends lost 3 bases and 7 bases, in that order; junction bases with no gene match: 6. Germline loops: CDR1 LGHDT, CDR2 YNNKEL (reference sequence).

This clone showed up just once. CDR3 nucleotide sequence: TGTGCCAGCAGCTTACCCGGGTCCGGAGACTACGAGCAGTACTTC. Its protein product is CASSLPGSGDYEQYF. The V and J genes are TRBV11-3 and TRBJ2-7; D is ambiguous. This CDR3 is built from 15 residues. V was shortened by 2 bases and J by 3 bases, with 14 bases between the two germline ends. Germline lookup yields CDR1 SGHNT and CDR2 YENEEA.

The chain has TRBV5-1 and TRBJ1-1; 7 nucleotides line up with TRBD1. Germline values: CDR1 SGHRS, CDR2 YFSETQ. V lost 4 bases to trimming and J lost 8 bases; unmatched junction nucleotides: 14. The CDR3 has 15 residues. The chain's CDR3 is CASSVGTAALGEAFF. CDR3 DNA sequence: TGCGCCAGCAGCGTTGGGACAGCCGCTCTCGGGGAAGCTTTCTTT.

The rearrangement links TRBV5-1 to TRBJ2-2; 7 bases map to TRBD2. Unmatched junction bases numbered 7, after V lost 4 bases and J lost 4 bases. The CDR3 has 15 amino acids. Germline V lookup: CDR1 SGHRS, CDR2 YFSETQ. The CDR3 sequence is CASSPRGGVTGELFF. The CDR3 DNA reads as TGCGCCAGCAGCCCAAGGGGAGGGGTCACCGGGGAGCTGTTTTTT.

The chain has TRBV5-1 and TRBJ1-2; TRBD1 is a possible D gene (6 bases). The CDR3 runs to 16 residues. V was cut by 1 base and J by 1 base, with 14 bases left in between. The germline gives CDR1 SGHRS, CDR2 YFSETQ. CDR3 sequence reads: CASSLSNRDFNYGYTF. DNA of the CDR3: TGCGCCAGCAGCTTGAGCAACAGGGATTTTAACTATGGCTACACCTTC.

The chain couples TRBV10-3 to TRBJ1-3; 9 nucleotides align to TRBD1. V lost 6 bases and J lost 0; bases outside the gene matches: 6. The CDR3 runs 16 residues. Germline V lookup: CDR1 ENHRY, CDR2 SYGVKD. The CDR3 protein is CAIRGQGMSSGNTIYF. CDR3 in DNA: TGTGCCATCAGGGGACAGGGAATGAGCTCTGGAAACACCATATATTTT.

The chain joins TRBV5-1 to TRBJ2-2; no clear D gene. V was clipped by 3 bases and J by 3 bases, with 9 bases between them. The length of the CDR3 is 14 residues. CDR1 is SGHRS, CDR2 YFSETQ, per germline. The CDR3 DNA reads TGCGCCAGCAGCTACAGTGACGACACCGGGGAGCTGTTTTTT. Amino acids: CASSYSDDTGELFF.

This chain joins TRBV11-2 and TRBJ2-4; 8 nucleotides line up with TRBD2. J was trimmed by 0 bases and V by 8 bases; bases with no gene match: 9. This CDR3 region has 16 residues. The germline gives CDR1 SGHAT, CDR2 FQNNGV. The CDR3 spells CASLIAGLEAKNIQYF. DNA for the CDR3: TGTGCCAGCTTAATAGCGGGATTGGAAGCCAAAAACATTCAGTACTTC. Full variable domain (rest looked up from reference TRBV11-2 and TRBJ2-4): EAGVAQSPRYKIIEKRQSVAFWCNPISGHATLYWYQQILGQGPKLLIQFQNNGVVDDSQLPKDRFSAERLKGVDSTLKIQPAKLEDSAVYLCASLIAGLEAKNIQYFGAGTRLSVL.

The J gene is TRBJ1-3, the V gene TRBV7-9; D is uncertain. The length of the CDR3 is 18 residues. Germline V lookup: CDR1 SEHNR, CDR2 FQNEAQ (reference sequence). Deletions cut 1 base from V and 0 bases from J, with 16 bases between. The CDR3 coding sequence is TGTGCCAGCAGCTTAGTTGGCGGGCAGGCAGGCTCTGGAAACACCATATATTTT. Amino acids: CASSLVGGQAGSGNTIYF.

As concerns this clone: One end of the junction varies from germline; a read error may be responsible. CDR3 region: CASSPELYYGQYF. CDR3 nucleotide sequence: TGTGCCAGCAGCCCGGAGTTATATTACGGGCAGTACTTC. The chain uses TRBV5-5 and TRBJ2-7; D unclear. Germline assignment: CDR1 SGHKS and CDR2 YYEKEE (reference sequence). This CDR3 spans 13 amino acids.

There are a few counts of this clone. The CDR3 reads CASRTGFTYEQYF. DNA for the CDR3: TGCGCCAGCAGGACAGGGTTCACATACGAGCAGTACTTC. V gene TRBV5-1 combines with J gene TRBJ2-7, with 7 positions matching TRBD1. The CDR3 has 13 amino acids. The V segment lost 5 bases and the J segment 4 bases; nucleotides outside the gene matches: 6. Germline V gene data show CDR1 as SGHRS and CDR2 as YFSETQ.